The 20 T cell receptor beta chains below were found in one sample sequenced in a study of synovial regulatory T cells in juvenile arthritis. Using immunoSEQ multiplex PCR, the repertoire was profiled, and TCRdb retains in-frame clones only, with some absent. This sample carries 10,000 or so clones, with approximately 0.71% going to the ten biggest clones. Sequences were obtained from Treg cells from blood. Documented subset: remaining (HLA-DR-negative) circulating blood Treg cells. All receptors derive from a donor younger than 30 with juvenile idiopathic arthritis.

V usage is TRBV28 and J usage is TRBJ2-7; TCRdb's D call, TRBD2, is unchecked because there is no DNA. The CDR3 sequence is 11 residues long. Only the protein sequence is given. Germline CDR1 is MDHEN and CDR2 is SYDVKM. The CDR3 here is CATGESYEQYF.

The chain employs TRBV27 and TRBJ2-3. Per germline, CDR1 MNHEY and CDR2 SMNVEV (reference sequence). CDR3 size: 11 residues. DNA was not recorded. The CDR3 here is CASRTWDTQYF.

The V gene is TRBV5-1, the J gene TRBJ2-7. Germline CDR1 is SGHRS and CDR2 is YFSETQ. This CDR3 is 17 amino acids long. There is no recorded DNA. The CDR3 sequence: CASSWGPRVLIPYEQYF.

This chain uses TRBV6-5 with TRBJ1-2; TCRdb lists TRBD1, though no DNA is available to test this call. The CDR3 covers 13 residues. No DNA is listed. Germline CDR1 is MNHEY and CDR2 is SVGAGI. The CDR3: CASTGTPNYGYTF.

V usage is TRBV7-2 and J usage is TRBJ1-3. CDR3 length: 14 residues. The protein alone is recorded here. CDR1 is SGHTA, CDR2 FQGNSA, per germline. The CDR3 region is CASSLADSGNTIYF.

This chain uses TRBV5-4 with TRBJ1-3. This CDR3 is 14 amino acids long. No DNA sequence was recorded. Germline V gene lookup returns CDR1 SGHNT and CDR2 YYREEE (reference sequence). The CDR3: CASSLQLAGNTIYF.

This chain uses TRBV5-1 with TRBJ1-3; the TRBD1 assignment by TCRdb is unverifiable without DNA. Germline CDR1 and CDR2: SGHRS and YFSETQ. The CDR3 is 16 residues long. Only the protein is on record. The CDR3: CASSFSGGGLGNTIYF.

The chain is built from TRBV6-6 and TRBJ2-7; as DNA is missing, the TRBD1 call by TCRdb cannot be tested. This CDR3 comprises 14 residues. DNA is not on record. The germline gives CDR1 MNHNY, CDR2 SVGAGI (reference sequence). CDR3 region: CASSFRTGSYEQYF.

The V and J genes are TRBV5-6 and TRBJ2-7. This CDR3 is 15 amino acids long. No DNA appears here. Germline CDR1 is SGHDT and CDR2 is YYEEEE. The CDR3 spells CASSLGFGAEHEQYF.

The CDR3 reads CASRPARDRGHGYTF. V and J are TRBV19 and TRBJ1-2; TCRdb's assignment of TRBD1 cannot be checked, as there is no DNA. CDR1 LNHDA and CDR2 SQIVND come from the germline V gene (reference sequence). CDR3 length equals 15 residues. No DNA is recorded.

The chain carries TRBV12-2 and TRBJ2-1. TRBV12-2 is assigned pseudogene status. This CDR3 is built from 13 residues. DNA for this receptor is not on file. CDR3 sequence reads: CASRLVSYNEQFF.

The chain combines TRBV11-1 with TRBJ2-2. This CDR3 has 14 residues. DNA is not recorded here. Germline V gives CDR1 SGHAT, CDR2 FQDESV (reference sequence). CDR3 protein: CASSRSALSGELFF.

The rearrangement joins TRBV5-1 to TRBJ1-1; checking the TCRdb D call of TRBD1 is not possible without DNA. From germline, CDR1 is SGHRS and CDR2 YFSETQ. This CDR3 has 12 amino acids. DNA is not on record. This CDR3 reads CASSPDRTEAFF.

This rearrangement joins TRBV7-2 to TRBJ1-3. CDR1 is SGHTA, CDR2 FQGNSA, per germline. The length of the CDR3 is 17 residues. The coding DNA is unavailable. CDR3 region: CASSLAPMGGSGNTIYF.

CDR3 loop: CASSLDRGLNTEAFF. This rearrangement joins TRBV5-6 to TRBJ1-1; TCRdb returns TRBD1, unconfirmable since there is no DNA. Germline CDR1 reads SGHDT; CDR2 reads YYEEEE. The CDR3 runs to 15 residues. The coding DNA is unavailable.

This sequence joins TRBV11-2 and TRBJ2-3; TCRdb's D call of TRBD1 is untestable without DNA. Germline CDR1 reads SGHAT; CDR2 reads FQNNGV. CDR3 length: 14 amino acids. The DNA is not on file. The CDR3 loop is CASSLVGQADTQYF. The full variable domain, in which reference TRBV11-2 and TRBJ2-3 provide the parts outside the CDR3, is EAGVAQSPRYKIIEKRQSVAFWCNPISGHATLYWYQQILGQGPKLLIQFQNNGVVDDSQLPKDRFSAERLKGVDSTLKIQPAKLEDSAVYLCASSLVGQADTQYFGPGTRLTVL.

This chain links TRBV7-9 with TRBJ1-3; the D gene TCRdb calls, TRBD1, cannot be checked with no DNA. The CDR3 consists of 16 residues. No nucleotide data were recorded. The germline CDR1 and CDR2 sequences are SEHNR and FQNEAQ (reference sequence). The CDR3: CASSPQGLSSGNTIYF.

The genes are TRBV19 and TRBJ1-2; TCRdb designates TRBD1, a call that cannot be tested without DNA. Germline V gives CDR1 LNHDA, CDR2 SQIVND (reference sequence). The CDR3 extends over 15 amino acids. This entry has no DNA. The CDR3 here is CASSSGQGAAYGYTF. Complete variable domain (other parts from reference TRBV19 and TRBJ1-2): DGGITQSPKYLFRKEGQNVTLSCEQNLNHDAMYWYRQDPGQGLRLIYYSQIVNDFQKGDIAEGYSVSREKKESFPLTVTSAQKNPTAFYLCASSSGQGAAYGYTFGSGTRLTVV.

The rearrangement uses TRBV11-2 and TRBJ1-1. This CDR3 has 15 amino acids. DNA was not recorded. The germline CDR1 and CDR2 sequences are SGHAT and FQNNGV. Here the CDR3 reads CASSLGKGWWTEAFF.

The chain carries TRBV4-3 and TRBJ1-2; TCRdb calls TRBD1, which cannot be checked without DNA. Germline CDR1 and CDR2: LGHNA and YSLEER. This CDR3 is 15 amino acids long. There is no recorded DNA. The CDR3 loop is CASSHPGQGAFGYTF.